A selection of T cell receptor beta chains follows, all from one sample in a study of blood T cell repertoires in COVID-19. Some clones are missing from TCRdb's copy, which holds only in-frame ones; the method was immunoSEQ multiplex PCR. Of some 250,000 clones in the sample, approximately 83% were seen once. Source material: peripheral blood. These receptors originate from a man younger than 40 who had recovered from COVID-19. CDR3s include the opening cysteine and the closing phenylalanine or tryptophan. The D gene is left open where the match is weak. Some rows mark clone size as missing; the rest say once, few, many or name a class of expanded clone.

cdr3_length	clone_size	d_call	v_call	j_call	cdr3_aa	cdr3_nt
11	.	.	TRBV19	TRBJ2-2	CASSSSGELFF	TGTGCCAGTAGTTCTAGCGGGGAGCTGTTTTTT
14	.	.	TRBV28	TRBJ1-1	CASSWTLLNTEAFF	TGTGCCAGCAGTTGGACTCTCTTGAACACTGAAGCTTTCTTT
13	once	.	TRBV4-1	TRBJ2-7	CASSQGLNYEQYF	TGCGCCAGCAGCCAAGGGCTGAACTACGAGCAGTACTTC
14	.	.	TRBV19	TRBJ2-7	CAELTGTSTYEQYF	TGTGCCGAACTAACCGGGACATCAACCTACGAGCAGTACTTC
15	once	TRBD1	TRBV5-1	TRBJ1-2	CASSPAGQGPLGYTF	TGCGCCAGCAGCCCCGCGGGACAGGGCCCCCTTGGCTACACCTTC
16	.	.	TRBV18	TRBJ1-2	CASSPQQRPAAYGYTF	TGTGCCAGCTCACCACAGCAGCGACCCGCGGCCTATGGCTACACCTTC
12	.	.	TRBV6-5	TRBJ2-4	CASTGQGGIQYF	TGTGCCAGCACCGGACAGGGAGGGATTCAGTACTTC
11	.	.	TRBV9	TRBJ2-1	CASSAGSEQFF	TGTGCCAGCAGCGCCGGTAGCGAGCAGTTCTTC
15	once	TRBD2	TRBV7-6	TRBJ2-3	CASSKEGLGSHTQYF	TGTGCCAGCAGCAAAGAGGGACTAGGGTCACATACGCAGTATTTT
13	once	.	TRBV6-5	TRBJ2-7	CASSYGSSGEQYF	TGTGCCAGCAGTTATGGGTCTTCAGGGGAGCAGTACTTC
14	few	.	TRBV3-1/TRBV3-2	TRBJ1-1	CASSPTGLNTEAFF	TGTGCCAGCAGCCCGACAGGACTTAACACTGAAGCTTTCTTT
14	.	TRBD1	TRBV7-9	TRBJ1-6	CASSVTGERSPLHF	TGTGCCAGCAGCGTAACAGGGGAGAGATCACCCCTCCACTTT
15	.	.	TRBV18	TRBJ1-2	CASSPQGQINYGYTF	TGTGCCAGCTCTCCACAGGGACAAATCAACTATGGCTACACCTTC
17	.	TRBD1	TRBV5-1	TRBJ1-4	CASSLGTGGEIDEKLFF	TGCGCCAGCAGCTTGGGGACAGGGGGCGAAATTGATGAAAAACTGTTTTTT
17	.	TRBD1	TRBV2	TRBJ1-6	CASRGGTGGSYNSPLHF	TGTGCCAGCAGAGGAGGGACAGGGGGCTCCTATAATTCACCCCTCCACTTT
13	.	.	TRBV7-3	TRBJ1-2	CASSADRNYGYTF	TGTGCCAGCAGCGCGGACAGAAACTATGGCTACACCTTC
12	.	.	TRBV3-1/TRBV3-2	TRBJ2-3	CASRHSGDTQYF	TGTGCCAGCAGGCACTCGGGAGATACGCAGTATTTT
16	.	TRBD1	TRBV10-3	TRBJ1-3	CAISDPGQGSGNTIYF	TGTGCCATCAGTGACCCGGGACAGGGATCCGGAAACACCATATATTTT
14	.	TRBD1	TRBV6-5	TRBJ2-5	CASRPRGLGETQYF	TGTGCCAGCAGACCCAGGGGGCTTGGTGAGACCCAGTACTTC
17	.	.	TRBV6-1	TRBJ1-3	CASSEALGGTSGNTIYF	TGTGCCAGCAGTGAAGCTTTGGGGGGGACCTCTGGAAACACCATATATTTT
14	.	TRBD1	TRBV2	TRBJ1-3	CASAGQGAGNTIYF	TGTGCCAGCGCGGGACAGGGGGCCGGAAACACCATATATTTT
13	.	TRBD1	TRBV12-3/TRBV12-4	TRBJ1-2	CASTPNRGYGYTF	TGTGCCAGCACCCCAAACAGGGGCTATGGCTACACCTTC
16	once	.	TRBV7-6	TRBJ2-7	CASSLEGWAGDHEQYF	TGTGCCAGCAGCTTAGAAGGGTGGGCAGGGGACCACGAGCAGTACTTC
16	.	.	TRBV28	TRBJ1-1	CASSSPPGGGSTEAFF	TGTGCCAGCAGTTCCCCCCCTGGGGGGGGGAGCACTGAAGCTTTCTTT
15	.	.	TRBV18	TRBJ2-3	CASSPGRGVSDTQYF	TGTGCCAGCTCACCCGGCAGGGGGGTCTCAGATACGCAGTATTTT
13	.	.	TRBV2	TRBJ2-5	CASSTGEAETQYF	TGTGCCAGCAGTACAGGGGAGGCAGAGACCCAGTACTTC
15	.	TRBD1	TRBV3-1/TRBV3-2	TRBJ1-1	CASSQSTGGIAEAFF	TGTGCCAGCAGCCAATCGACAGGGGGAATCGCTGAAGCTTTCTTT
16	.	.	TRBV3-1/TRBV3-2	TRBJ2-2	CASSQPDGVGTGELFF	TGTGCCAGCAGCCAACCGGACGGGGTGGGCACCGGGGAGCTGTTTTTT
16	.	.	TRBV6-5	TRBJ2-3	CASSYATATSTDTQYF	TGTGCCAGCAGTTATGCGACAGCAACGAGCACAGATACGCAGTATTTT
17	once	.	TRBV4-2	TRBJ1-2	CASSRTRERDGNYGYTF	TGTGCCAGCAGCCGTACCCGAGAACGGGATGGGAACTATGGCTACACCTTC
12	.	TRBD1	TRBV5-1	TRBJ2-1	CAGGQGPNEQFF	TGCGCCGGAGGACAGGGCCCCAATGAGCAGTTCTTC
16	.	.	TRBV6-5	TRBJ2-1	CASSYLFRGAYNEQFF	TGTGCCAGCAGTTACCTGTTCAGGGGTGCCTACAATGAGCAGTTCTTC
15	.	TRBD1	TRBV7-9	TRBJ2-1	CASSPTGGAYNEQFF	TGTGCCAGCAGCCCAACAGGGGGCGCCTACAATGAGCAGTTCTTC
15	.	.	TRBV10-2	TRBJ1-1	CASSETGLQTTEAFF	TGCGCCAGCAGTGAGACAGGGCTTCAAACCACAGAAGCTTTCTTT
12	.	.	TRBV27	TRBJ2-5	CASSFGGETQYF	TGTGCCAGCAGTTTCGGAGGAGAGACCCAGTACTTC
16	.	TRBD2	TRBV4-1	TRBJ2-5	CASSQSLGLASGTQYF	TGCGCCAGCAGCCAATCCCTTGGACTAGCTAGTGGGACCCAGTACTTC
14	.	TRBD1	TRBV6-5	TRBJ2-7	CASSYRQGGYEQYF	TGTGCCAGCAGTTACCGACAGGGGGGGTACGAGCAGTACTTC
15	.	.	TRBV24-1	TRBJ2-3	CATSPDGGREDTQYF	TGTGCCACCAGTCCAGACGGGGGGCGGGAAGATACGCAGTATTTT
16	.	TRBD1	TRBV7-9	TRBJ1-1	CASSARGDRWNTEAFF	TGTGCCAGCAGCGCCAGGGGGGACAGGTGGAACACTGAAGCTTTCTTT
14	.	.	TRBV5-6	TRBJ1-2	CASNKNRRIYGYTF	TGTGCCAGCAACAAAAACAGGAGAATCTATGGCTACACCTTC
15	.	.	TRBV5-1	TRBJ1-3	CASSLDRGSGNTIYF	TGCGCCAGCAGCTTGGACAGAGGGTCTGGAAACACCATATATTTT
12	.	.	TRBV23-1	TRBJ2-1	CARGHLYNEQFF	TGCGCCCGCGGACATTTATACAATGAGCAGTTCTTC
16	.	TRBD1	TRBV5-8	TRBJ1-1	CASSLRQGRGGTEAFF	TGTGCCAGCAGCTTGAGACAGGGACGAGGGGGCACTGAAGCTTTCTTT
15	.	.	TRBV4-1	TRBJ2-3	CASSQEGVRTDTQYF	TGCGCCAGCAGCCAAGAGGGAGTTCGCACAGATACGCAGTATTTT
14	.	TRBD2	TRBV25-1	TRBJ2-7	CASSEIGRGGEQYF	TGTGCCAGCAGTGAGATTGGGAGGGGAGGCGAGCAGTACTTC
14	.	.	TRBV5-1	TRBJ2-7	CASSFEANPYEQYF	TGCGCCAGCAGCTTCGAGGCGAACCCCTACGAGCAGTACTTC
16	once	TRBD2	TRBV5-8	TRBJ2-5	CASSLSSGGAAETQYF	TGTGCCAGCAGCTTGTCTAGCGGGGGGGCTGCAGAGACCCAGTACTTC
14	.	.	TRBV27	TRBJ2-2	CASSRPGNTGELFF	TGTGCCAGCAGTAGGCCGGGGAACACCGGGGAGCTGTTTTTT
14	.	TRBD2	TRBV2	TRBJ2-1	CASSERLAANEQFF	TGTGCCAGCAGTGAGCGACTAGCGGCCAATGAGCAGTTCTTC
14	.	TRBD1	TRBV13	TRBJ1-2	CASSRTGGNYGYTF	TGTGCCAGCAGCAGGACAGGGGGCAACTATGGCTACACCTTC
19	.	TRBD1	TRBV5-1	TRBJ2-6	CASSYHLKTGGSGANVLTF	TGCGCCAGCAGCTATCACCTGAAAACAGGGGGGTCTGGGGCCAACGTCCTGACTTTC
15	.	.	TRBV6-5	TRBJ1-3	CASSTTEMVGNTIYF	TGTGCCAGCAGTACTACCGAGATGGTAGGAAACACCATATATTTT
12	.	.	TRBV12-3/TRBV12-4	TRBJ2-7	CASSSSGYEQYF	TGTGCCAGCAGTTCATCAGGTTACGAGCAGTACTTC
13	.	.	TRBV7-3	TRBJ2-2	CASSPQVPGELFF	TGTGCCAGCAGCCCGCAGGTACCCGGGGAGCTGTTTTTT